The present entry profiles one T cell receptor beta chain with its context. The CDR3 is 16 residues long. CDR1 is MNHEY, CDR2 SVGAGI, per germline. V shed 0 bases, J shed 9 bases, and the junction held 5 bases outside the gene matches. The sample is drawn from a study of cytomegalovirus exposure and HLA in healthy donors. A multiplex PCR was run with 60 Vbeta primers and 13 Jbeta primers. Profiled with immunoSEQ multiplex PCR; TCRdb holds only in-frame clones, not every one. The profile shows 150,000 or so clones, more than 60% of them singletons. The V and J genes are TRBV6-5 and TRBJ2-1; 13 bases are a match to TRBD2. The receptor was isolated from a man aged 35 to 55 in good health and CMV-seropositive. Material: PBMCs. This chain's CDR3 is CASSYSGLAGVTEQFF. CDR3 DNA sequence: TGTGCCAGCAGTTACTCTGGACTAGCGGGAGTTACTGAGCAGTTCTTC.